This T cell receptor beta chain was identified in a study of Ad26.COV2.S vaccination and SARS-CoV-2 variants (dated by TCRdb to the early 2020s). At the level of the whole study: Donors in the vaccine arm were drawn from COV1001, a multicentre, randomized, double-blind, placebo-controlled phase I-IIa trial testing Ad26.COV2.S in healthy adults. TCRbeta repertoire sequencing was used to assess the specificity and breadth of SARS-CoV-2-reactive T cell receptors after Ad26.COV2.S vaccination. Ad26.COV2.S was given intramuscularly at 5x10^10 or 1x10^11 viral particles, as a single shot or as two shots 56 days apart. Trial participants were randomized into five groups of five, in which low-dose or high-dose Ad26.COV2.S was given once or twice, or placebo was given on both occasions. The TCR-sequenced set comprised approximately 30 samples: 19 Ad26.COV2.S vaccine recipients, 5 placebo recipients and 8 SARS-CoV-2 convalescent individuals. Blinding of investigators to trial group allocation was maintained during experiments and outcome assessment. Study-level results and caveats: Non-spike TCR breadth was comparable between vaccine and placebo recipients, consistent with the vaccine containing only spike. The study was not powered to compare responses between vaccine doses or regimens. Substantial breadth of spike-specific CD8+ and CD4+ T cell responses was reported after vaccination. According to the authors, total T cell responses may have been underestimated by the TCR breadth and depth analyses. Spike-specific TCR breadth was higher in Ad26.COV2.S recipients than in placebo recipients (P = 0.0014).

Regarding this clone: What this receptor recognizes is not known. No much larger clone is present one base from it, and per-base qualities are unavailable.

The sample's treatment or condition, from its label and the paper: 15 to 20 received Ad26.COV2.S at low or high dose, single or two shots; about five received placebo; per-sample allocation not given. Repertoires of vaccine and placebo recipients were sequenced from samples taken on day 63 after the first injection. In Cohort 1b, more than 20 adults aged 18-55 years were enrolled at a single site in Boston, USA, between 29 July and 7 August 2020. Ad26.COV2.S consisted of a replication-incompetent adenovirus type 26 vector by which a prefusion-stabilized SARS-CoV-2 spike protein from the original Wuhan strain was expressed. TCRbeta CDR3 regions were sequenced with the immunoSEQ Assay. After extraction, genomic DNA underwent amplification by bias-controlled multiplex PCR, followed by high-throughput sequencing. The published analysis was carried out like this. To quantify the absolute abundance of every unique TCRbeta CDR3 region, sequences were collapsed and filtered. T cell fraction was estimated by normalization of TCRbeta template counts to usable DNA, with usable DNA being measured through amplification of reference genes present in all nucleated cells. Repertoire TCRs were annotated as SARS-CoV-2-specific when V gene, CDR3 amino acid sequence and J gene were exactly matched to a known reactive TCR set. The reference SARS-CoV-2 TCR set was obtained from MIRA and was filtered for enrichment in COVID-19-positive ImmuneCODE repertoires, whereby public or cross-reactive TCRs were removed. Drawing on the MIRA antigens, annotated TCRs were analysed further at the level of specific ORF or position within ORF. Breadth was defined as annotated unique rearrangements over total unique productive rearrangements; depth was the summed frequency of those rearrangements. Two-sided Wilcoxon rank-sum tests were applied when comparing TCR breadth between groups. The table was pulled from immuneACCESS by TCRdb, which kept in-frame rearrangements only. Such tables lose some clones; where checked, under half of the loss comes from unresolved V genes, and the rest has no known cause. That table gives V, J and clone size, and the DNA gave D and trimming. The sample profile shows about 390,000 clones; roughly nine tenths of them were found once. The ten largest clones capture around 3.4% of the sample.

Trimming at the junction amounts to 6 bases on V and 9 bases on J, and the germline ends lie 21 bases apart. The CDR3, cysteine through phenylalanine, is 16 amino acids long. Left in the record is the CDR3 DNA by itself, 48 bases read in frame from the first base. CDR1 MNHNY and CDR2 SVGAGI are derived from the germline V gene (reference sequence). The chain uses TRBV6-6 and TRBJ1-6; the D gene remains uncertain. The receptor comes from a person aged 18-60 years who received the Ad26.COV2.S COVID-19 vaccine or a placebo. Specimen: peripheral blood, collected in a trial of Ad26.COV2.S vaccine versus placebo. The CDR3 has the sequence CASRPATVPIGSPLHF. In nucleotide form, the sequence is TGTGCCAGCAGACCCGCCACGGTCCCTATCGGTTCACCCCTCCACTTT.